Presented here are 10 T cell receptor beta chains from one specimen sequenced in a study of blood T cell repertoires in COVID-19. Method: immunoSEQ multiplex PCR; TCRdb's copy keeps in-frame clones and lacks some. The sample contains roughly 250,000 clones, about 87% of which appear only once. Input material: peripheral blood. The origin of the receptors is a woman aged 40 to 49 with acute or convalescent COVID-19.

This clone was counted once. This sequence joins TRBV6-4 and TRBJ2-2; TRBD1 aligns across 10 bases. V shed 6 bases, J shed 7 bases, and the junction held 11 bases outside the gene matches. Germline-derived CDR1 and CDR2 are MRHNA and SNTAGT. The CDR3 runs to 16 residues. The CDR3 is CASSNRDRGRGGELFF. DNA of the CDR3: TGTGCCAGCAGCAACCGGGACAGGGGACGGGGCGGGGAGCTGTTTTTT.

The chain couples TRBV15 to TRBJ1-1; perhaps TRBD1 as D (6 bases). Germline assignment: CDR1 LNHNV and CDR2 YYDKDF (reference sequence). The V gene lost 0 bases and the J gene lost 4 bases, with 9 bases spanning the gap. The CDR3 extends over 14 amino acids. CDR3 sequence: CATSRDVGGTEAFF. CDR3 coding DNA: TGTGCCACCAGCAGAGACGTAGGGGGCACTGAAGCTTTCTTT.

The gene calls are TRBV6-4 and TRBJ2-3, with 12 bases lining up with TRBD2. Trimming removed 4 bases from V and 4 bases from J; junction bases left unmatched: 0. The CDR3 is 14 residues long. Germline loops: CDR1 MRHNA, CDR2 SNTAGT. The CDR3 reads CASSGTSGADTQYF. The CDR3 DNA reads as TGTGCCAGCAGTGGGACTAGCGGGGCAGATACGCAGTATTTT.

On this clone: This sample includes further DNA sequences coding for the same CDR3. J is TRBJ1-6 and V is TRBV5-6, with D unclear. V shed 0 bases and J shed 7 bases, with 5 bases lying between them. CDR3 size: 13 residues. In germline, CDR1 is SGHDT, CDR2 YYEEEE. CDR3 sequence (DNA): TGTGCCAGCAGCTTGGGAGGAAATTCACCCCTCCACTTT. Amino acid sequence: CASSLGGNSPLHF.

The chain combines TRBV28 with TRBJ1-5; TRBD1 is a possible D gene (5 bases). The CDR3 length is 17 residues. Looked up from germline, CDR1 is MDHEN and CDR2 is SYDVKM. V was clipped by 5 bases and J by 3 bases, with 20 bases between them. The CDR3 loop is CASSPVGYRSFNQPQHF. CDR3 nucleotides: TGTGCCAGCAGTCCGGTGGGGTACAGGAGCTTCAATCAGCCCCAGCATTTT. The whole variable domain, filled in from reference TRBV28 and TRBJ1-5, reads DVKVTQSSRYLVKRTGEKVFLECVQDMDHENMFWYRQDPGLGLRLIYFSYDVKMKEKGDIPEGYSVSREKKERFSLILESASTNQTSMYLCASSPVGYRSFNQPQHFGDGTRLSIL.

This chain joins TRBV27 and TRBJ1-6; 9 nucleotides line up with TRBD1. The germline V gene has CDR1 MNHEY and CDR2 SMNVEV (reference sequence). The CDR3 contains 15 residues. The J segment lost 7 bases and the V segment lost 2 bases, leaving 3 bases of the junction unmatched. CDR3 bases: TGTGCCAGCAGTTTAAGGACAGGGGCGAATTCACCCCTCCACTTT. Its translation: CASSLRTGANSPLHF.

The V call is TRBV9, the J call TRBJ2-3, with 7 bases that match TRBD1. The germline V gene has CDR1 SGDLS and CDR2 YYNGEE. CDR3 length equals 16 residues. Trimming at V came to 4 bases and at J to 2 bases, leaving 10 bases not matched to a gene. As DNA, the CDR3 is TGTGCCAGCAGCTCGACCGGGACAGTTAACACAGATACGCAGTATTTT. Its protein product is CASSSTGTVNTDTQYF.

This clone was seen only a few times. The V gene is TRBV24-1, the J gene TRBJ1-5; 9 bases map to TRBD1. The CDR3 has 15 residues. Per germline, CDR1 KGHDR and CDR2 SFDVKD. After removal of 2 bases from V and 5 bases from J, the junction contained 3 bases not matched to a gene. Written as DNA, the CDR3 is TGTGCCACCAGTGATTCACAGGGGGCGGATCAGCCCCAGCATTTT. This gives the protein CATSDSQGADQPQHF.

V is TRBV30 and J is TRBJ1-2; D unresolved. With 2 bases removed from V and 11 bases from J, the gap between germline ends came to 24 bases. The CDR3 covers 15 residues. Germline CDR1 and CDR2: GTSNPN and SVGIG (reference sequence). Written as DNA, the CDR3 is TGTGCCTGGAGTCCAGTCGGCCAAGACTCTGAGAGTTACACCTTC. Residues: CAWSPVGQDSESYTF.

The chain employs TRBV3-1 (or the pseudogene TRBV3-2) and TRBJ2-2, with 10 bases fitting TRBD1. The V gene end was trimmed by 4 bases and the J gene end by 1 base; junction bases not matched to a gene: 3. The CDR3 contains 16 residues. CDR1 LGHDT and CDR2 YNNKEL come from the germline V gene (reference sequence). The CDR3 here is CASSRDRGLNTGELFF. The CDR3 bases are TGTGCCAGCAGCCGTGACAGGGGGCTGAACACCGGGGAGCTGTTTTTT.